This T cell receptor (beta chain) originates from a study of blood T cells in healthy people across ages. V gave up 4 bases and J gave up 8 bases, with 12 bases separating them. The germline V gene has CDR1 SGHDN and CDR2 FVKESK. The CDR3 consists of 14 residues. The second PCR ran roughly 6 to 11 cycles with a sample-barcoded 5' primer and J-beta primers. Each CDR3 protein gets one entry after TCRdb re-called the 5' RACE reads with MiXCR. The table includes over 1,500,000 distinct CDR3 sequences, around 40% detected once. This sequence joins TRBV14 and TRBJ2-6, with unresolved D. Sequencing was performed on blood. This TCR came from a human donor in good health. This chain's CDR3 is CASSPVRWPNVLTF. In DNA form, the CDR3 reads TGTGCCAGCAGCCCGGTGAGGTGGCCCAACGTCCTGACTTTC.